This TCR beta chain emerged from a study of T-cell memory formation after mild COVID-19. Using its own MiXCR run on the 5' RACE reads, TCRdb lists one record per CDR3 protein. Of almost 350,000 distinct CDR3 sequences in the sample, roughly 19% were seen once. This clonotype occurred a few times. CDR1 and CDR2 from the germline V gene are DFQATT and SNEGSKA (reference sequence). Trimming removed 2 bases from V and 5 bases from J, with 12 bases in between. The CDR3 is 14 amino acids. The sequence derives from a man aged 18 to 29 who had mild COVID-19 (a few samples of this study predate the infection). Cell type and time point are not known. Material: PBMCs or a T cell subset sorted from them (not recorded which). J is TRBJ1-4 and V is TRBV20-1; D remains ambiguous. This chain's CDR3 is CSARPAIENEKLFF. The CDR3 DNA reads TGCAGTGCTAGACCAGCCATAGAGAATGAAAAACTGTTTTTT.